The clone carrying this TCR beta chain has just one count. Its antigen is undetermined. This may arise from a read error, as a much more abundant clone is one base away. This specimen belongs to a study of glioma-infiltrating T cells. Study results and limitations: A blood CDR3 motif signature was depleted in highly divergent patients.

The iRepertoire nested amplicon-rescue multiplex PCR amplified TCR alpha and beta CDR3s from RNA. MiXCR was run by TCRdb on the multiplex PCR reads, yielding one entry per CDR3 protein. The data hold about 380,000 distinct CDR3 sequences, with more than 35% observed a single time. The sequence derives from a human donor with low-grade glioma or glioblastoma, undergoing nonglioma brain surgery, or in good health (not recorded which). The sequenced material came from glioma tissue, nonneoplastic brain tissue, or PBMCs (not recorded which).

CDR3 amino acids: CASCPAYGEGTEAFF. The CDR3 nucleotides read TGTGCCAGCTGTCCCGCCTACGGGGAGGGCACTGAAGCTTTCTTT. This chain uses TRBV27 with TRBJ1-1; D is ambiguous. Per germline, CDR1 MNHEY and CDR2 SMNVEV (reference sequence). Trimming removed 8 bases at V and 4 bases at J, with 20 bases between. The CDR3 spans 15 residues.